The present entry profiles one T cell receptor beta chain with its context. Its antigen is currently unknown. The data are from a study of T-cell memory formation after mild COVID-19. Study-wide points: Researchers report contracting CD4+ clones mostly in CM and EM, with CD8+ clones in EMRA.

5'RACE, which relied on constant-segment primers, yielded TCR alpha and TCR beta cDNA libraries carrying sample barcodes and UMIs. TCRdb processed the 5' RACE reads anew with MiXCR; each CDR3 protein has one entry. The sample has 150,000 to 200,000 distinct CDR3 sequences, about a fifth seen once; the top ten hold 23%. CDR1 and CDR2 from the germline V gene are SGHVS and FQNEAQ. This CDR3 contains 18 residues. The junction had 7 bases not matched to a gene; V was cut back by 1 base and J by 0 bases. The source material was PBMCs or a T cell subset sorted from them (not recorded which). This sequence joins TRBV7-8 and TRBJ2-7, with TRBD2 identical over 12 bases. The clonotype comes from an adult woman who had mild COVID-19 (a few samples of this study predate the infection). Cell type and time point are not known. The CDR3 region has the DNA TGTGCCAGCAGCTTAGTTGGTACTAGCGGGAGGCGCTCCTACGAGCAGTACTTC. This gives the protein CASSLVGTSGRRSYEQYF.